This section outlines one T cell receptor beta chain sequence together with its context. The source of the sample is a study of T cell responses to AZD1222 COVID-19 vaccine. TCRdb's table, derived via immunoSEQ multiplex PCR, lists solely in-frame clones and lacks some. The table has around 89,000 clones, over 75% seen once. This CDR3 spans 13 amino acids. With 4 bases removed from V and 4 bases from J, the gap between germline ends came to 9 bases. Germline CDR1 is SGHRS and CDR2 is YFSETQ. Sequencing was performed on peripheral blood, taken on day 0 of AZD1222 vaccination. The genes are TRBV5-1 and TRBJ1-3; weak D call: TRBD1 (5 bases). The clonotype originates from an adult in good health. The CDR3 spells CASSAGSGNTIYF. In DNA form, the CDR3 reads TGCGCCAGCAGCGCAGGGTCGGGAAACACCATATATTTT.